Listed below are T cell receptor beta chains from one sample, sequenced in a study of Ad26.COV2.S vaccination and SARS-CoV-2 variants. Measured with immunoSEQ multiplex PCR; TCRdb has only the in-frame clones, and not every one. The table has roughly 350,000 clones, around nine tenths seen once; the top ten hold around 4.5%. The starting material was peripheral blood, obtained in a trial of Ad26.COV2.S vaccine versus placebo. Source of these receptors: a person aged 18 to 65 who received the Ad26.COV2.S COVID-19 vaccine or a placebo. The CDR3 runs from the conserved cysteine through the conserved F or W. The order of the fields is clone size, CDR3 length, V gene, J gene, CDR3 protein. Rows give clone size only sometimes, using once, few, many, or a class for an expanded clone.

abundance: -
len: 13
v_gene: TRBV29-1
j_gene: TRBJ1-1
CDR3aa: CSGDEGENTEAFF

abundance: -
len: 15
v_gene: TRBV19
j_gene: TRBJ2-6
CDR3aa: CASSRASSGANVLTF

abundance: -
len: 16
v_gene: TRBV7-7
j_gene: TRBJ2-2
CDR3aa: CASSLRGGVNTGELFF

abundance: -
len: 12
v_gene: TRBV6-2/TRBV6-3
j_gene: TRBJ2-7
CDR3aa: CASSDRGYEQYF

abundance: -
len: 15
v_gene: TRBV5-4
j_gene: TRBJ2-3
CDR3aa: CASSQLAGEGDTQYF

abundance: -
len: 16
v_gene: TRBV7-8
j_gene: TRBJ1-3
CDR3aa: CASSLVGAGLRNTIYF

abundance: -
len: 18
v_gene: TRBV29-1
j_gene: TRBJ2-1
CDR3aa: CSVEDSGLAGGPLNEQFF

abundance: -
len: 13
v_gene: TRBV10-3
j_gene: TRBJ1-1
CDR3aa: CAVWGQSNTEAFF

abundance: once
len: 17
v_gene: TRBV18
j_gene: TRBJ2-5
CDR3aa: CASSPVRTSGALETQYF

abundance: -
len: 13
v_gene: TRBV7-2
j_gene: TRBJ1-4
CDR3aa: CASSLGGVEKLFF

abundance: -
len: 16
v_gene: TRBV25-1
j_gene: TRBJ2-3
CDR3aa: CASSEGLAGVTDTQYF

abundance: -
len: 11
v_gene: TRBV28
j_gene: TRBJ2-1
CDR3aa: CASSLRREQFF

abundance: -
len: 13
v_gene: TRBV6-6
j_gene: TRBJ1-6
CDR3aa: CASSSGPYSPLHF

abundance: -
len: 17
v_gene: TRBV28
j_gene: TRBJ1-2
CDR3aa: CASSPGQGLSLAYGYTF

abundance: -
len: 13
v_gene: TRBV2
j_gene: TRBJ2-2
CDR3aa: CANLAANTGELFF